Presented here are 27 T cell receptor beta chains from one specimen sequenced in a study of OX40 agonist ivuxolimab in advanced cancers. Profiling relied on immunoSEQ multiplex PCR, and the TCRdb table lists in-frame clones only, not all of them. The sample records tens of thousands of clones, 90% being singletons. This specimen consisted of CD4+ or CD8+ T cells sorted from blood, obtained in a trial of the OX40 agonist ivuxolimab. Receptor source: an adult with an advanced solid tumor such as melanoma, head and neck, liver or kidney cancer.

The chain combines TRBV6-6 with TRBJ2-3; no definite D call. The germline V gene encodes CDR1 MNHNY and CDR2 SVGAGI (reference sequence). CDR3 length: 12 residues. V lost 6 bases and J lost 0, with 4 bases in between. The CDR3: CASRTSTDTQYF. CDR3 bases: TGTGCCAGCAGGACTAGCACAGATACGCAGTATTTT.

The chain uses TRBV29-1 and TRBJ1-1; TRBD1 matches at 12 bases. This CDR3 has 15 residues. Per germline, CDR1 SQVTM and CDR2 ANQGSEA. Losses at the gene ends were 6 bases for V and 4 bases for J; bases not matched to a gene: 9. The chain's CDR3 is CSVHSGTGGRTEAFF. The CDR3 region has the DNA TGCAGCGTGCACTCCGGGACAGGGGGCCGCACTGAAGCTTTCTTT. The full variable domain, its missing parts supplied by reference TRBV29-1 and TRBJ1-1, is SAVISQKPSRDICQRGTSLTIQCQVDSQVTMMFWYRQQPGQSLTLIATANQGSEATYESGFVIDKFPISRPNLTFSTLTVSNMSPEDSSIYLCSVHSGTGGRTEAFFGQGTRLTVV.

This clone was observed a single time. The chain uses TRBV28 and TRBJ1-2; D gene unclear. This CDR3 has 13 amino acids. Looked up from germline, CDR1 is MDHEN and CDR2 is SYDVKM. V was shortened by 5 bases and J by 6 bases, with 13 bases between the two germline ends. CDR3 in amino acids: CASSLPLGNGYTF. The CDR3 DNA sequence: TGTGCCAGCAGTCTACCATTGGGGAATGGCTACACCTTC.

This clone was seen a single time. The V and J genes are TRBV4-1 and TRBJ2-7, with TRBD2 matching 7 bases. The CDR3 has 14 amino acids. Germline CDR1 reads MGHRA; CDR2 reads YSYEKL. The ends lost 6 bases at V and 2 bases at J; junction bases unmatched: 7. The DNA for the CDR3 is TGCGCCAGCAGTCCCACTAGCGCTACCTACGAGCAGTACTTC. This gives the protein CASSPTSATYEQYF.

This chain's CDR3 is CASSSGPVGNQPQHF. CDR3 sequence (DNA): TGTGCCAGCAGCTCCGGGCCAGTCGGCAATCAGCCCCAGCATTTT. The V and J genes are TRBV2 and TRBJ1-5; D is uncertain. This CDR3 contains 15 residues. V was clipped by 6 bases and J by 2 bases, with 14 bases between them. CDR1 is SNHLY, CDR2 FYNNEI, per germline.

This clone was observed a few times. The chain uses TRBV6-1 and TRBJ1-5, with TRBD1 matching 7 bases. Germline assignment: CDR1 MNHNS and CDR2 SASEGT. This CDR3 spans 17 amino acids. J gave up 0 bases and V 1 base, and 6 bases lay outside the gene matches. The CDR3 coding sequence is TGTGCCAGCAGTGAAGACCGGGACAGTTATAGCAATCAGCCCCAGCATTTT. Its protein is CASSEDRDSYSNQPQHF.

The chain is built from TRBV19 and TRBJ2-2; D ambiguous. Germline V gene sequence: CDR1 LNHDA, CDR2 SQIVND (reference sequence). The CDR3 totals 14 residues. Trimming stripped 4 bases from V and 1 base from J, with 7 bases between. Written as DNA, the CDR3 is TGTGCCAGTAGTACCACAGAGAACACCGGGGAGCTGTTTTTT. Its translation is CASSTTENTGELFF. Full variable domain (outside the CDR3, taken from reference TRBV19 and TRBJ2-2): DGGITQSPKYLFRKEGQNVTLSCEQNLNHDAMYWYRQDPGQGLRLIYYSQIVNDFQKGDIAEGYSVSREKKESFPLTVTSAQKNPTAFYLCASSTTENTGELFFGEGSRLTVL.

The rearrangement joins TRBV9 to TRBJ1-4; D remains unclear. Trimming shortened V by 0 bases and J by 8 bases, and 8 bases separated the two germline ends. This CDR3 is 13 amino acids long. Germline CDR1 and CDR2: SGDLS and YYNGEE. For the CDR3, the DNA is TGTGCCAGCAGCGTAGATCTGGGGGAAAAACTGTTTTTT. Amino acids: CASSVDLGEKLFF.

The chain employs TRBV19 and TRBJ2-3; 8 positions match TRBD2. After removal of 7 bases from V and 3 bases from J, the junction contained 9 bases not matched to a gene. Germline values: CDR1 LNHDA, CDR2 SQIVND (reference sequence). CDR3 length equals 15 residues. CDR3 residues: CASTDSGRGTDTQYF. In DNA, the CDR3 is TGTGCCAGTACCGACAGCGGGAGAGGAACAGATACGCAGTATTTT.

The rearrangement joins TRBV7-9 to TRBJ2-5; 9 positions agree with TRBD2. The CDR3 is made up of 16 amino acids. With V trimmed by 5 bases and J by 3 bases, 10 bases remained unmatched. CDR1 and CDR2 from the germline V gene are SEHNR and FQNEAQ (reference sequence). The CDR3 sequence is CASSPPGLAGEETQYF. Written as DNA, the CDR3 is TGTGCCAGCAGCCCTCCGGGATTAGCGGGAGAAGAGACCCAGTACTTC.

V usage is TRBV5-1 and J usage is TRBJ1-4, with a weak D call TRBD1 (6 bases). Germline V gene sequence: CDR1 SGHRS, CDR2 YFSETQ. With 1 base removed from V and 5 bases from J, the gap between germline ends came to 12 bases. There are 15 residues in the CDR3. CDR3 loop: CASSLSLGGNEKLFF. The DNA for the CDR3 is TGCGCCAGCAGCTTGTCGTTAGGGGGAAATGAAAAACTGTTTTTT.

This chain uses TRBV19 with TRBJ2-3; D might be TRBD2 (6 bases). CDR3 size: 14 residues. V gave up 4 bases and J gave up 0 bases, with 8 bases separating them. Per the germline V gene, CDR1 is LNHDA and CDR2 is SQIVND (reference sequence). CDR3 bases: TGTGCCAGTAGTACCGGGGGAAGCACAGATACGCAGTATTTT. It codes for CASSTGGSTDTQYF.

The genes are TRBV30 and TRBJ1-4; TRBD1 matches 8 bases. The V and J ends lost 5 bases and 0 bases, in that order; junction bases with no gene match: 5. From germline, CDR1 is GTSNPN and CDR2 SVGIG (reference sequence). The CDR3 covers 15 residues. The CDR3 coding sequence is TGTGCCTGGTCCAGGGGGCTTGCAACTAATGAAAAACTGTTTTTT. Protein sequence: CAWSRGLATNEKLFF.

Only a few counts were recorded for this clone. This chain links TRBV11-2 with TRBJ1-2, with a tentative D call TRBD1 (5 bases). V was clipped by 5 bases and J by 4 bases, with 20 bases between them. This CDR3 has 16 amino acids. Germline V lookup: CDR1 SGHAT, CDR2 FQNNGV. The CDR3 loop reads CASSLGLQGKVYGYTF. The CDR3 nucleotides are TGTGCCAGCAGCCTAGGCTTGCAGGGCAAGGTCTATGGCTACACCTTC.

The sample holds one count of this clone. The chain couples TRBV9 to TRBJ1-4; possibly TRBD1 for D (6 bases). CDR3 length: 15 amino acids. With 4 bases removed from V and 4 bases from J, the gap between germline ends came to 14 bases. Germline values: CDR1 SGDLS, CDR2 YYNGEE. CDR3 sequence: CASSPQDRLNEKLFF. In DNA, the CDR3 is TGTGCCAGCAGCCCCCAGGACAGACTTAATGAAAAACTGTTTTTT. The variable domain in full, completed from reference TRBV9 and TRBJ1-4, reads DSGVTQTPKHLITATGQRVTLRCSPRSGDLSVYWYQQSLDQGLQFLIQYYNGEERAKGNILERFSAQQFPDLHSELNLSSLELGDSALYFCASSPQDRLNEKLFFGSGTQLSVL.

The V call is TRBV5-1, the J call TRBJ2-3; 8 nucleotides align to TRBD2. CDR1 is SGHRS and CDR2 is YFSETQ in the germline V gene. The CDR3 is made up of 15 amino acids. The J segment lost 0 bases and the V segment lost 4 bases, leaving 4 bases of the junction unmatched. The CDR3 region is CASSLSGGSTDTQYF. In nucleotides, the CDR3 is TGCGCCAGCAGCCTAAGCGGGGGAAGCACAGATACGCAGTATTTT.

The chain links TRBV6-5 to TRBJ2-5; D is possibly TRBD1 (5 bases). Between the trimmed V and J ends, which lost 5 bases and 5 bases, there was a span of 15 bases. The CDR3 totals 14 residues. The germline gives CDR1 MNHEY, CDR2 SVGAGI. Here the CDR3 reads CASSRGWAAETQYF. For the CDR3, the DNA is TGTGCCAGCAGTAGGGGCTGGGCGGCGGAGACCCAGTACTTC.

This clone has a single count. The chain has TRBV12-5 and TRBJ1-4, with TRBD1 as a possible D gene (6 bases). V was clipped by 6 bases and J by 0 bases, with 8 bases between them. Germline assignment: CDR1 LGHNT and CDR2 FRNRAP. The CDR3 runs 14 residues. The CDR3 coding sequence is TGTGCTAGTGGGGGGACAACAACTAATGAAAAACTGTTTTTT. Its protein is CASGGTTTNEKLFF.

The J gene is TRBJ2-7, the V gene TRBV7-2; D gene ambiguous. Germline CDR1 and CDR2: SGHTA and FQGNSA. The germline V and J ends were trimmed by 3 bases and 3 bases, with 3 bases remaining between them. The CDR3 has 11 residues. CDR3 sequence reads: CASSFNYEQYF. CDR3 coding DNA: TGTGCCAGCAGCTTTAACTACGAGCAGTACTTC.

This CDR3 reads CASSSSTNQPQHF. The CDR3 region has the DNA TGTGCCAGCAGCTCCTCAACCAATCAGCCCCAGCATTTT. The V gene is TRBV9, the J gene TRBJ1-5; D call uncertain. The CDR3 contains 13 residues. The germline CDR1 and CDR2 sequences are SGDLS and YYNGEE. V was pared by 4 bases and J by 3 bases, with 8 bases between.

CDR3 nucleotide sequence: TGCGCCAGCAGCCCCACACAGGGCGTCGACACCGGGGAGCTGTTTTTT. Translated: CASSPTQGVDTGELFF. This chain uses TRBV5-1 with TRBJ2-2; D possibly corresponds to TRBD1 (6 bases). The CDR3 length is 16 residues. CDR1 is SGHRS and CDR2 is YFSETQ in the germline V gene. V lost 4 bases and J lost 3, with 16 bases in between.

This sequence joins TRBV5-7 and TRBJ2-5; D is undetermined. TRBV5-7 is annotated as an ORF whose role is uncertain. Trimming removed 6 bases from V and 3 bases from J, with 15 bases in between. The length of the CDR3 is 14 residues. The CDR3 DNA follows: TGTGCCAGCATCCCTGGTGGGTCTAAAGAGACCCAGTACTTC. Translation: CASIPGGSKETQYF.

The chain is built from TRBV25-1 and TRBJ1-4, with D maybe TRBD1 (5 bases). CDR3 length: 17 amino acids. Germline V gene sequence: CDR1 MGHDK, CDR2 SYGVNS. V lost 2 bases and J 4 bases, leaving 17 bases between the germline ends. CDR3 DNA sequence: TGTGCCAGCAGTGAAGGAAGGACATGGAGAGATAATGAAAAACTGTTTTTT. This sequence encodes CASSEGRTWRDNEKLFF.

This chain uses TRBV2 with TRBJ2-1; D not resolved. Trimming pared 6 bases from V and 0 bases from J, leaving 12 bases between. This CDR3 region has 15 residues. CDR1 SNHLY and CDR2 FYNNEI come from the germline V gene. Written as DNA, the CDR3 is TGTGCCAGCAGCCCGGACGGCAGCTCCTACAATGAGCAGTTCTTC. This translates into CASSPDGSSYNEQFF.

The gene calls are TRBV11-3 and TRBJ2-1; D is possibly TRBD2 (5 bases). Trimming pared 1 base from V and 5 bases from J, leaving 9 bases between. Germline lookup yields CDR1 SGHNT and CDR2 YENEEA. This CDR3 is 14 amino acids long. This CDR3 reads CASSLGYGDNEQFF. CDR3 in DNA: TGTGCCAGCAGCTTAGGCTACGGGGACAATGAGCAGTTCTTC.

DNA for the CDR3: TGTGCCAGTAGTATTGGGGTTTCAGGCACTGAAGCTTTCTTT. It encodes CASSIGVSGTEAFF. The V gene is TRBV19, the J gene TRBJ1-1; no clear D. This CDR3 has 14 amino acids. Germline-derived CDR1 and CDR2 are LNHDA and SQIVND (reference sequence). V dropped 3 bases and J dropped 4 bases, with 12 bases sitting between them. The whole variable domain, remainder taken from reference TRBV19 and TRBJ1-1, is DGGITQSPKYLFRKEGQNVTLSCEQNLNHDAMYWYRQDPGQGLRLIYYSQIVNDFQKGDIAEGYSVSREKKESFPLTVTSAQKNPTAFYLCASSIGVSGTEAFFGQGTRLTVV.

The chain links TRBV30 to TRBJ1-2; D might be TRBD1 (5 bases). The V and J ends lost 1 base and 1 base respectively, with 7 bases between them. Germline V CDR1 and CDR2: GTSNPN, SVGIG (reference sequence). The CDR3 has 13 amino acids. The CDR3 coding sequence is TGTGCCTGGAGTGCGACAGTTAACTATGGCTACACCTTC. This codes for CAWSATVNYGYTF.